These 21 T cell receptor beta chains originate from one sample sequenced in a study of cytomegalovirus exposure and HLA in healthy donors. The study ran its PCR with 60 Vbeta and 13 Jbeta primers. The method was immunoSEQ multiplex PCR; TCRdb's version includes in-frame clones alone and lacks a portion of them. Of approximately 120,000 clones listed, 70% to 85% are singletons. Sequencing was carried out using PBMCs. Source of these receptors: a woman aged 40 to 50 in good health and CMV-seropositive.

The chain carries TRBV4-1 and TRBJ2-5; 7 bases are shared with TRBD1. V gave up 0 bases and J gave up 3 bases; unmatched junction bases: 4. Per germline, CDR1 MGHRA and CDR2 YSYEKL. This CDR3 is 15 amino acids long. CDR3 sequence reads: CASSQEDRSKETQYF. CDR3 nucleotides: TGCGCCAGCAGCCAAGAGGACAGGAGCAAAGAGACCCAGTACTTC.

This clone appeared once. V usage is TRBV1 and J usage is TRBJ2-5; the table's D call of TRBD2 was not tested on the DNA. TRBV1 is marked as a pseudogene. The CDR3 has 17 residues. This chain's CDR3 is CTSSQVFHVEPQETQYF. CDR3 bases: TGCACCAGCAGCCAAGTGTTTCATGTAGAGCCCCAAGAGACCCAGTACTTC.

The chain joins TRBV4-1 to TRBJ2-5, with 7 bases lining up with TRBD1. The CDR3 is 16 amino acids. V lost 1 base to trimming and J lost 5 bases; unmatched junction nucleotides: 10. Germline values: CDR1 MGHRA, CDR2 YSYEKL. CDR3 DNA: TGCGCCAGCAGCCAAGGCCGACAGGGAATACAGGAGACCCAGTACTTC. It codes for CASSQGRQGIQETQYF.

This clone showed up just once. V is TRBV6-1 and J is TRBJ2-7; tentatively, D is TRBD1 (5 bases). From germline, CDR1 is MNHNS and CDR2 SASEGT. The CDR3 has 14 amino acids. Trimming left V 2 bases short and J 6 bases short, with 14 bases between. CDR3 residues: CASSELWGRGEQYF. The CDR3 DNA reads TGTGCCAGCAGTGAACTTTGGGGTAGGGGCGAGCAGTACTTC.

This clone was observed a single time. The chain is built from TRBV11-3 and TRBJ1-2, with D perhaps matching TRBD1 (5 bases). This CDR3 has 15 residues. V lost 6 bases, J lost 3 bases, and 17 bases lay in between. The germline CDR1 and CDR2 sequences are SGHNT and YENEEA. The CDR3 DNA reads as TGTGCCAGCAGTCTGATGGCAGGGCATGACTATGGCTACACCTTC. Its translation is CASSLMAGHDYGYTF.

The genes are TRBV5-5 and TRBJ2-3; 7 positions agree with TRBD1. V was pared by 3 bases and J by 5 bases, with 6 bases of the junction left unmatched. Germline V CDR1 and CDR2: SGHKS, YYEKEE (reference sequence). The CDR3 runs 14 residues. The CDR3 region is CASSSGQAQDTQYF. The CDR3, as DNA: TGTGCCAGCAGCTCCGGACAGGCGCAAGATACGCAGTATTTT.

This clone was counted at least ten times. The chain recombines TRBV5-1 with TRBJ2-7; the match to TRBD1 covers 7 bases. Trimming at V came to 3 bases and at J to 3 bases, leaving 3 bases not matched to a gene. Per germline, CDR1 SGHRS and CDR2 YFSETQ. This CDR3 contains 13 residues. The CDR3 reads CASSSGQVYEQYF. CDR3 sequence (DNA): TGCGCCAGCAGCTCAGGACAGGTCTACGAGCAGTACTTC.

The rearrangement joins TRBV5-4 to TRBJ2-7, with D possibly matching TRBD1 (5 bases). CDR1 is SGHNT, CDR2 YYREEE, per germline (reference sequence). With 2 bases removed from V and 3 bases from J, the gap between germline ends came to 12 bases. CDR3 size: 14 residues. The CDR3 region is CASSFGANDYEQYF. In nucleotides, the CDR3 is TGTGCCAGCAGCTTTGGGGCGAACGACTACGAGCAGTACTTC.

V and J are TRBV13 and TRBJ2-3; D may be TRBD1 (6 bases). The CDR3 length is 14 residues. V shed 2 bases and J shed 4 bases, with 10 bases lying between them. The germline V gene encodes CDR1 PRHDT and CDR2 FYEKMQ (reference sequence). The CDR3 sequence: CASSLQGIPDTQYF. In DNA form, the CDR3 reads TGTGCCAGCAGCTTACAGGGGATACCAGATACGCAGTATTTT.

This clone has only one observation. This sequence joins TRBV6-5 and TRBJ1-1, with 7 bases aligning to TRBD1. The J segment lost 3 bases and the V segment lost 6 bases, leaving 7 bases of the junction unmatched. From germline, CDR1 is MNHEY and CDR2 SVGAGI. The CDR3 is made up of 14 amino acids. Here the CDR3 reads CASSRDRVDTEAFF. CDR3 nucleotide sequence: TGTGCCAGCAGCCGTGACAGGGTTGACACTGAAGCTTTCTTT.

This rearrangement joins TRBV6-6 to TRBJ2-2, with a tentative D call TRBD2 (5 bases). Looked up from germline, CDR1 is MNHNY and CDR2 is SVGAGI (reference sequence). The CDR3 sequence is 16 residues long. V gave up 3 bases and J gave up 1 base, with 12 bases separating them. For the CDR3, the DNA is TGTGCCAGCAGTTATGGACTTGACCTGAACACCGGGGAGCTGTTTTTT. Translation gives CASSYGLDLNTGELFF.

The CDR3, as DNA: TGTGCCAGCAGCCCTTACCCCCGGGACAGGGACGAGCAGTACTTC. Residues: CASSPYPRDRDEQYF. The chain carries TRBV7-9 and TRBJ2-7, with 9 bases that match TRBD1. CDR1 and CDR2 from the germline V gene are SEHNR and FQNEAQ (reference sequence). J lost 5 bases, V lost 5 bases, and 10 bases had no gene match. This CDR3 has 15 amino acids.

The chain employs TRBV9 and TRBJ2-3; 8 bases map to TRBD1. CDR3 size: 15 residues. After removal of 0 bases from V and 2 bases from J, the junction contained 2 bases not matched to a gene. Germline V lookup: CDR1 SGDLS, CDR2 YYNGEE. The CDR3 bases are TGTGCCAGCAGCGTAGCGGACAGGGCCACAGATACGCAGTATTTT. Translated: CASSVADRATDTQYF.

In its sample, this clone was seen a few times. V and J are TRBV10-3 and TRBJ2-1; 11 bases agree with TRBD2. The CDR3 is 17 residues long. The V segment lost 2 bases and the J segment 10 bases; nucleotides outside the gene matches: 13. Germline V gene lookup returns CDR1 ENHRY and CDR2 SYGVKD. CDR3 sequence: CAISETVAGGYKGEQFF. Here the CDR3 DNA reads TGTGCCATCAGTGAGACGGTAGCGGGAGGGTACAAAGGAGAGCAGTTCTTC.

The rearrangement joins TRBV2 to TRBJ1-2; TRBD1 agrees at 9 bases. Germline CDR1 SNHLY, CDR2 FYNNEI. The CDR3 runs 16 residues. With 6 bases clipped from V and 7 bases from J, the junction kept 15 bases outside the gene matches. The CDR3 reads CASRLVSPGQGIGYTF. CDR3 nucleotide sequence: TGTGCCAGCAGACTTGTTTCTCCGGGACAGGGCATTGGCTACACCTTC.

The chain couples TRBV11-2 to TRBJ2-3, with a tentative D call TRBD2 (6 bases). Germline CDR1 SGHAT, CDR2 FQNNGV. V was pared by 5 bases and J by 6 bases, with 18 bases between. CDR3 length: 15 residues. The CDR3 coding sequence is TGTGCCAGCAGCCGTACGGGAGTTGATTCCGATACGCAGTATTTT. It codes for CASSRTGVDSDTQYF. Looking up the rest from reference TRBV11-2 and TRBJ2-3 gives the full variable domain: EAGVAQSPRYKIIEKRQSVAFWCNPISGHATLYWYQQILGQGPKLLIQFQNNGVVDDSQLPKDRFSAERLKGVDSTLKIQPAKLEDSAVYLCASSRTGVDSDTQYFGPGTRLTVL.

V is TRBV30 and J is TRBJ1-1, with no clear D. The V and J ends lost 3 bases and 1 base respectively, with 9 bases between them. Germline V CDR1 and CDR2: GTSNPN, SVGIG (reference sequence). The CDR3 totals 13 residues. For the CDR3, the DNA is TGTGCCTGGAGGCCCCGGGGGAACACTGAAGCTTTCTTT. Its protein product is CAWRPRGNTEAFF.

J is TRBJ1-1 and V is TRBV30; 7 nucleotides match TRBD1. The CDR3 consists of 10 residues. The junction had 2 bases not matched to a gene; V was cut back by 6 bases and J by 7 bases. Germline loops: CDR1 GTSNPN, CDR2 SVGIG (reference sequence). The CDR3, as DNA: TGTGCCTGCGGACAGGTTGAAGCTTTCTTT. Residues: CACGQVEAFF.

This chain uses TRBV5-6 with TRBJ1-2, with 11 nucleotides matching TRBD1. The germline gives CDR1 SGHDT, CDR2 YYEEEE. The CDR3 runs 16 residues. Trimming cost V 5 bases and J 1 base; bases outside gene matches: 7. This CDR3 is CASSRTGGAFNYGYTF. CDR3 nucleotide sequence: TGTGCCAGCAGTCGGACAGGGGGCGCATTTAACTATGGCTACACCTTC. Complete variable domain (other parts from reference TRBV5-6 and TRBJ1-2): DAGVTQSPTHLIKTRGQQVTLRCSPKSGHDTVSWYQQALGQGPQFIFQYYEEEERQRGNFPDRFSGHQFPNYSSELNVNALLLGDSALYLCASSRTGGAFNYGYTFGSGTRLTVV.

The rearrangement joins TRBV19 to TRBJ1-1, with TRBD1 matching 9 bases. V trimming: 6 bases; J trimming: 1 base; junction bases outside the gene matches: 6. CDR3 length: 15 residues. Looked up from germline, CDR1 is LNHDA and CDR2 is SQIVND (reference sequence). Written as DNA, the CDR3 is TGTGCCAGTAGCAAACAGGGGGCTCGGAACACTGAAGCTTTCTTT. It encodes CASSKQGARNTEAFF.

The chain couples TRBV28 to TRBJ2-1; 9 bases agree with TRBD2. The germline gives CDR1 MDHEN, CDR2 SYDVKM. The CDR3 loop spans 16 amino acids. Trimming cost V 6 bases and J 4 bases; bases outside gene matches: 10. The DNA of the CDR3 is TGTGCCAGCAGCTCTATAGGCGGGAGGGATTACAATGAGCAGTTCTTC. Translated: CASSSIGGRDYNEQFF.